This TCR beta chain emerged from a study of cytomegalovirus exposure and HLA in healthy donors. Study results and caveats: It was reportedly the case that the classifier diagnosed cytomegalovirus status with high specificity and sensitivity. One later analysis reportedly identified an Asian-associated ancestry cluster that showed fewer N-insertions than the approximately 700-donor mean.

Of note for this clone: Antigen unknown.

Primers for the PCR totalled 60 Vbeta and 13 Jbeta. Assay: immunoSEQ multiplex PCR; the TCRdb copy retains only in-frame clones and omits some. The sample lists hundreds of thousands of clones, 75% to 90% occurring once. The germline V gene encodes CDR1 SNHLY and CDR2 FYNNEI. CDR3 size: 14 residues. The V gene lost 4 bases and the J gene lost 4 bases, with 13 bases spanning the gap. The J gene is TRBJ1-1, the V gene TRBV2; D perhaps matches TRBD1 (5 bases). This TCR derives from a young woman in good health and CMV-seronegative. What was sequenced was PBMCs. Here the CDR3 reads CASSGQFSSTEAFF. The DNA of the CDR3 is TGTGCCAGCAGTGGACAGTTCTCGAGCACTGAAGCTTTCTTT.